This TCR beta chain was identified during a study of shared clonotypes between healthy human individuals. Trimming removed 4 bases at V and 3 bases at J, with 14 bases between. This CDR3 region has 15 residues. Per the germline V gene, CDR1 is LNHDA and CDR2 is SQIVND (reference sequence). Using immunoSEQ multiplex PCR, the repertoire was profiled, and TCRdb retains in-frame clones only, with some absent. The sample lists fewer than 800,000 clones; roughly nine tenths were seen once. The naive CD8 population came from CD45RO-negative cells selected for CCR7, without terminally differentiated effector memory CD45RA+ cells.

The receptor was derived from a man under 40 in good health. Material for sequencing was naive CD8+ T cells sorted from blood. The chain has TRBV19 and TRBJ2-3; TRBD1 might be the D (6 bases). The CDR3 DNA follows: TGTGCCAGTAGTAACCGAGGGGGTTTTACAGATACGCAGTATTTT. It specifies CASSNRGGFTDTQYF.